This T cell receptor beta chain was recovered during a study of cytomegalovirus exposure and HLA in healthy donors. General study findings and limits: TCR beta chains numbering roughly 150 were designated cytomegalovirus-associated. Serostatus for CMV was the only available immune exposure information.

Primers: 60 Vbeta forward and 13 Jbeta reverse. Assay: immunoSEQ multiplex PCR; the TCRdb copy retains only in-frame clones and omits some. Of 150,000 to 200,000 clones in the sample, 75% to 85% were seen once. Concerning this clone itself: The antigen is undetermined.

The V segment lost 0 bases and the J segment 4 bases; nucleotides outside the gene matches: 9. Germline V CDR1 and CDR2: LNHNV, YYDKDF (reference sequence). The CDR3 extends over 17 amino acids. The material sequenced was PBMCs. This sequence originates from a woman in her fifties or sixties in good health and CMV-seropositive. This sequence joins TRBV15 and TRBJ2-7, with TRBD1 matching over 10 bases. This chain's CDR3 is CATSREGVGTGVYEQYF. The CDR3 nucleotides read TGTGCCACCAGCAGAGAAGGGGTGGGGACAGGGGTATACGAGCAGTACTTC.